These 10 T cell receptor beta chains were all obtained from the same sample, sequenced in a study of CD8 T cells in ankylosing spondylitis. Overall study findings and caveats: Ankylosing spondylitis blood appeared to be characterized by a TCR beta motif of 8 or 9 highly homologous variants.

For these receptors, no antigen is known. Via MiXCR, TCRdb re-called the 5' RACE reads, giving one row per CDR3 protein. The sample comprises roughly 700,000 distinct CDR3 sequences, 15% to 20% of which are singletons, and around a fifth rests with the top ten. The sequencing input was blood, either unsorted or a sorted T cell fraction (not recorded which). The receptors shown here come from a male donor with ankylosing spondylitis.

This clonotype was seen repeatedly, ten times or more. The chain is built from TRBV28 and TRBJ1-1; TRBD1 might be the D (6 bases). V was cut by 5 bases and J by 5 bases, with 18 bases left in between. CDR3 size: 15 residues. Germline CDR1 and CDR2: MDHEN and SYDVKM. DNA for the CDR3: TGTGCCAGCAGTCTGACTTGGGGGGCGGAAACTGAAGCTTTCTTT. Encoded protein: CASSLTWGAETEAFF.

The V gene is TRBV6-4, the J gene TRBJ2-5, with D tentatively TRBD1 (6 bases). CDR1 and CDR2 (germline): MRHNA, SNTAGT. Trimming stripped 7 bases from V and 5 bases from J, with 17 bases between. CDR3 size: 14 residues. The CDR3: CASTDYHQGETQYF. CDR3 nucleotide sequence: TGTGCCAGCACGGATTACCATCAGGGGGAGACCCAGTACTTC.

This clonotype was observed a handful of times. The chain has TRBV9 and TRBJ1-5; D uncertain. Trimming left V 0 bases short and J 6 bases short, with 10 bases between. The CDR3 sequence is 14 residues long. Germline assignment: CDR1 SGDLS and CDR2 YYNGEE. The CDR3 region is CASSVGGVGQPQHF. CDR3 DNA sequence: TGTGCCAGCAGCGTAGGTGGGGTGGGTCAGCCCCAGCATTTT.

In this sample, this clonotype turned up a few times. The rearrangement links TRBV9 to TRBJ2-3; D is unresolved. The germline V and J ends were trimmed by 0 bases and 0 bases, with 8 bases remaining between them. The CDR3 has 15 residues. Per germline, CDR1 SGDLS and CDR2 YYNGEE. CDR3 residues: CASSVGGGSTDTQYF. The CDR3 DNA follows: TGTGCCAGCAGCGTAGGCGGCGGTAGCACAGATACGCAGTATTTT.

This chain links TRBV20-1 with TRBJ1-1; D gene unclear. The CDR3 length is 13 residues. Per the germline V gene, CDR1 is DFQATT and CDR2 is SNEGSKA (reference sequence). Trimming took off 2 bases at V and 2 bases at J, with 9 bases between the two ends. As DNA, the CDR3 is TGCAGTGCTAGATCCACCGTTAACACTGAAGCTTTCTTT. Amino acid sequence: CSARSTVNTEAFF.

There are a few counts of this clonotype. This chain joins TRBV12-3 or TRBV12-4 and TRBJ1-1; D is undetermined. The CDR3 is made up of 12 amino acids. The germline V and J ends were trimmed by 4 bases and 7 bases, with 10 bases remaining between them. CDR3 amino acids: CASSSQQLEAFF. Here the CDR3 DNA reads TGTGCCAGCAGTTCACAACAGCTTGAAGCTTTCTTT.

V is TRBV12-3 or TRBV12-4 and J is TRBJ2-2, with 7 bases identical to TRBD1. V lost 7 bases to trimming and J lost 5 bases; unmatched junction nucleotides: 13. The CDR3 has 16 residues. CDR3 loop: CASNLASGGRTGELFF. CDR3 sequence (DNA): TGTGCCAGCAACCTTGCTTCAGGGGGAAGGACCGGGGAGCTGTTTTTT.

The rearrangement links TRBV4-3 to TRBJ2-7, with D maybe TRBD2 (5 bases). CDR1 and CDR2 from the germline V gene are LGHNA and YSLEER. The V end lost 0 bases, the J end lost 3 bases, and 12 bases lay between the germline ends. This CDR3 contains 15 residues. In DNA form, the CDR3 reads TGCGCCAGCAGCCAAGAAAGAGGGCCCGACTACGAGCAGTACTTC. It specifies CASSQERGPDYEQYF.

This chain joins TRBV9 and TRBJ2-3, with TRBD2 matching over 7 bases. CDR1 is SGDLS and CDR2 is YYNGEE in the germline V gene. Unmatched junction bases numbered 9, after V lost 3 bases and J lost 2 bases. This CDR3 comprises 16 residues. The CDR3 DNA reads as TGTGCCAGCAGCGCAGCGGGGACTCGGCTCACAGATACGCAGTATTTT. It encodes CASSAAGTRLTDTQYF.

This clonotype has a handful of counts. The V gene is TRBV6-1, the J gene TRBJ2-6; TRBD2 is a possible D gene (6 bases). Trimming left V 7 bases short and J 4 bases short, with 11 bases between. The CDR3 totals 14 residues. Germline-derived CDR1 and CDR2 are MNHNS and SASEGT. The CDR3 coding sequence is TGTGCCAGCAAGGAGGGGCTGGGGGCCAACGTCCTGACTTTC. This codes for CASKEGLGANVLTF.